This TCR beta chain was found in a study of blood T cell repertoires in COVID-19. Overall study: COVID-19 samples from acute and convalescent phases originated in the United States, Italy and Spain. T cells, B-cell-depleted T cells, or PBMCs supplied cDNA or gDNA.

The authors' processing: From reference gene primer amplification, estimates of nucleated cell counts were derived. Some clones are missing from TCRdb's copy, which holds only in-frame ones; the method was immunoSEQ multiplex PCR. V and J calls and clone size are as listed in that table; D and trimming were resolved from the DNA. Found here are 30,000 to 35,000 clones, about 78% of them singletons; the top ten hold approximately 40%. Germline-derived CDR1 and CDR2 are KGHSH and LQKENI. The length of the CDR3 is 16 residues. With respect to this clone: An end of the junction does not agree with germline; a read error may underlie this.

The origin of this receptor is a man at least 80 years old with acute or convalescent COVID-19. The chain joins TRBV18 to TRBJ2-1; TRBD2 matches at 13 bases. Sequenced material: peripheral blood. CDR3: CASSPQGTSGVNEQFF. Here the CDR3 DNA reads TGTGCCAGCTCTCCACAGGGGACTAGCGGGGTCAATGAGCAGTTCTTC.